These 14 T cell receptor beta chains were all obtained from the same sample, sequenced in a study of control samples from healthy donors and cancer patients. Repertoires were generated with immunoSEQ multiplex PCR, while TCRdb's copy carries only in-frame clones and drops some. The data contain more than 95,000 clones, 83% of them singletons. Sequencing used blood. Receptors originate from a woman in her 50s in good health.

Comments on this clone: One end of the junction does not line up with germline, which may come from a read error. The chain employs TRBV20-1 and TRBJ1-2; D remains ambiguous. The CDR3 covers 11 residues. CDR1 is DFQATT, CDR2 SNEGSKA, per germline (reference sequence). CDR3 sequence (DNA): TGCAGTACTAGGTACAACTATGGCTACACCTTC. This translates into CSTRYNYGYTF.

The gene calls are TRBV28 and TRBJ2-1; D possibly uses TRBD1 or TRBD2 (5 bases each). Germline CDR1 MDHEN, CDR2 SYDVKM. The CDR3 is 13 residues long. V shed 6 bases and J shed 6 bases, with 12 bases lying between them. The CDR3 nucleotides are TGTGCCAGCAGCCAGGGAGATAGCAATGAGCAGTTCTTC. This sequence encodes CASSQGDSNEQFF.

The chain has TRBV24-1 and TRBJ2-1, with a tentative D call TRBD2 (5 bases). V lost 3 bases and J lost 1, with 9 bases in between. Germline V CDR1 and CDR2: KGHDR, SFDVKD. CDR3 length: 15 amino acids. CDR3 DNA: TGTGCCACCAGTGATCGGGATTTATCCTACAATGAGCAGTTCTTC. It is translated as CATSDRDLSYNEQFF.

V usage is TRBV7-9 and J usage is TRBJ2-3; possibly TRBD1 or TRBD2 for D (6 bases each). Germline assignment: CDR1 SEHNR and CDR2 FQNEAQ (reference sequence). V was clipped by 0 bases and J by 3 bases, with 10 bases between them. This CDR3 region has 15 residues. CDR3 sequence (DNA): TGTGCCAGCAGCTTAGCCCGGGGGCGGACAGATACGCAGTATTTT. Amino acids: CASSLARGRTDTQYF.

The V call is TRBV28, the J call TRBJ1-3, with no clear D. This CDR3 region has 14 residues. Germline CDR1 and CDR2: MDHEN and SYDVKM. Trimming cost V 3 bases and J 2 bases, with 8 bases left between them. The CDR3 here is CASSFGETGNTIYF. CDR3 in DNA: TGTGCCAGCAGTTTTGGGGAGACTGGAAACACCATATATTTT.

The V gene is TRBV6-2 or TRBV6-3, the J gene TRBJ1-1, with 8 nucleotides matching TRBD1. V was pared by 5 bases and J by 2 bases, with 1 base of the junction left unmatched. CDR3 length: 13 residues. Germline CDR1 MNHEY, CDR2 SVGEGT. CDR3: CASSDRGNTEAFF. The CDR3 DNA is TGTGCCAGCAGTGACAGGGGCAACACTGAAGCTTTCTTT.

This chain joins TRBV6-2 or TRBV6-3 and TRBJ1-3, with a possible D match to TRBD1 (6 bases). CDR1 is MNHEY, CDR2 SVGEGT, per germline. Trimming cost V 6 bases and J 0 bases, with 18 bases left between them. The CDR3 has 17 residues. The CDR3 coding sequence is TGTGCCAGCAGCCGTACCGGGACATCCGACTCTGGAAACACCATATATTTT. It specifies CASSRTGTSDSGNTIYF.

V and J are TRBV10-1 and TRBJ2-7; 9 bases are a match to TRBD1. From germline, CDR1 is WNHNN and CDR2 SYGVQD (reference sequence). This CDR3 region has 14 residues. The trim removed 4 bases at V and 2 bases at J, leaving 3 bases unmatched. In DNA, the CDR3 is TGCGCCAGCAGTGTAACAGGGGGCCCCTACGAGCAGTACTTC. Residues: CASSVTGGPYEQYF.

V usage is TRBV28 and J usage is TRBJ1-2, with D hard to call. The germline gives CDR1 MDHEN, CDR2 SYDVKM. Trimming cost V 5 bases and J 5 bases, with 6 bases left between them. The CDR3 has 11 amino acids. The CDR3 loop is CASSADYGYTF. In DNA, the CDR3 is TGTGCCAGCAGTGCGGATTATGGCTACACCTTC.

V is TRBV29-1 and J is TRBJ2-2; D call uncertain. V lost 0 bases and J lost 8, with 7 bases in between. CDR1 is SQVTM and CDR2 is ANQGSEA in the germline V gene. The CDR3 has 12 amino acids. The chain's CDR3 is CSVEDRAGELFF. The CDR3 nucleotides are TGCAGCGTTGAAGATCGGGCAGGGGAGCTGTTTTTT.

This chain uses TRBV24-1 with TRBJ2-7; D gene uncertain. This CDR3 has 15 residues. Trimming took off 3 bases at V and 3 bases at J, with 14 bases between the two ends. Germline CDR1 is KGHDR and CDR2 is SFDVKD. CDR3 sequence: CATSDRPDPYYEQYF. In nucleotides, the CDR3 is TGTGCCACCAGTGATCGCCCCGACCCGTACTACGAGCAGTACTTC.

This clone was observed a single time. J is TRBJ1-1 and V is TRBV4-3; 7 bases map to TRBD1. The length of the CDR3 is 19 residues. Germline values: CDR1 LGHNA, CDR2 YSLEER. The trim removed 2 bases at V and 4 bases at J, leaving 19 bases unmatched. DNA for the CDR3: TGCGCCAGCAGCCAAACTCGACCTTCCTGGACAGGAGATAGCACTGAAGCTTTCTTT. Protein product: CASSQTRPSWTGDSTEAFF.

This clone was counted once. The CDR3 DNA sequence: TGTGCCAGCAGTTTAGAGGGTCCACAGGGGCCTAGCGAGCAGTACTTC. Amino acid sequence: CASSLEGPQGPSEQYF. V and J are TRBV28 and TRBJ2-7; 7 bases align to TRBD1. Germline CDR1 is MDHEN and CDR2 is SYDVKM. This CDR3 has 16 residues. The V segment lost 2 bases and the J segment 6 bases; nucleotides outside the gene matches: 13.

Sample share makes this clone medium-sized. This chain uses TRBV5-5 with TRBJ2-7; tentative D call: TRBD2 (6 bases). The CDR3 runs 12 residues. Germline loops: CDR1 SGHKS, CDR2 YYEKEE (reference sequence). Trimming pared 1 base from V and 5 bases from J, leaving 7 bases between. CDR3 nucleotide sequence: TGTGCCAGCAGCTTGAGGGAGGACGAGCAGTACTTC. This sequence encodes CASSLREDEQYF.